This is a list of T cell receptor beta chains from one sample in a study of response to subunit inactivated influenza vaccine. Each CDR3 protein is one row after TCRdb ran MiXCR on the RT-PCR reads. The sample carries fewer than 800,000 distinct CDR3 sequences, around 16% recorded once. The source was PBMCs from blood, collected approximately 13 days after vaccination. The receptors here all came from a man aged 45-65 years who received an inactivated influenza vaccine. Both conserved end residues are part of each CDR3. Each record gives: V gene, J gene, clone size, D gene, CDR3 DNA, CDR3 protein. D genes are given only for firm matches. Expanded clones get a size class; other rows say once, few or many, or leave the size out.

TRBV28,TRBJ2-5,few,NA,TGTGCCAGCAGTTTGTGGAGGCAAGAGACCCAGTACTTC,CASSLWRQETQYF
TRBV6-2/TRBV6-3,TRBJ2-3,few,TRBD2,TGTGCCAGCAGTTACTGGCGGGGGGCCGGCACAGATACGCAGTATTTT,CASSYWRGAGTDTQYF
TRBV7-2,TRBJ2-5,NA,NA,TGTGCCAGCAGAAAGGACGTGTATCAAGAGACCCAGTACTTC,CASRKDVYQETQYF
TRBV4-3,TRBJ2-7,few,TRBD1,TGCGCCAGCAGCTCTGGGACAGGGGGAACCTACGAGCAGTACTTC,CASSSGTGGTYEQYF
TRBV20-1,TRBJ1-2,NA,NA,TGCAGTGCTAGAGGCGAGGGACCAGTAATGGGCTACACCTTC,CSARGEGPVMGYTF
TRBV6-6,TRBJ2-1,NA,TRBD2,TGTGCCAGCAGTTACGGGGGGGAATATGAGCAGTTCTTC,CASSYGGEYEQFF
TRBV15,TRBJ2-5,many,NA,TGTGCCACCAGCAGAGGGGGGGGCTATGAGACCCAGTACTTC,CATSRGGGYETQYF
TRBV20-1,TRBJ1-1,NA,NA,TGCAGTGCTAGTCTAACGGGGAACACTGAAGCTTTCTTT,CSASLTGNTEAFF
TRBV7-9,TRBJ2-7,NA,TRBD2,TGTGCCAGCAGCTCTAGCGGGACCACCTACGAGCAGTACTTC,CASSSSGTTYEQYF
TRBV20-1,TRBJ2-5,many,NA,TGCAGTGCTAGAGCTGGAGAACGGGGGTACCAAGAGACCCAGTACTTC,CSARAGERGYQETQYF
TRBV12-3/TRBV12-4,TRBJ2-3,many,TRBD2,TGTGCCAGCAGCCCATGGGCGGGGGGCACAGATACGCAGTATTTT,CASSPWAGGTDTQYF